These 19 T cell receptor beta chains were all obtained from the same sample, sequenced in a study of CD8 T cells in Susac syndrome. Reverse transcription of about 0.45 to 1 ug RNA used random hexamers. TCRdb used MiXCR to reprocess the immunoSEQ multiplex PCR reads, holding one entry per CDR3 protein. The sample lists about 140,000 distinct CDR3 sequences, just under 95% occurring once. Sample: CD4+ T cells from PBMCs. These receptors came from a human donor with Susac syndrome.

The V and J genes are TRBV25-1 and TRBJ1-2; D ambiguous. Deletions cut 0 bases from V and 6 bases from J, with 17 bases between. The length of the CDR3 is 16 residues. The germline CDR1 and CDR2 sequences are MGHDK and SYGVNS. The CDR3 DNA reads as TGTGCCAGCAGTGAATATTCATCAGAGACGGAGGATGGCTACACCTTC. It specifies CASSEYSSETEDGYTF.

The V gene is TRBV27, the J gene TRBJ2-7; 9 positions agree with TRBD2. The CDR3 consists of 16 residues. The J segment lost 6 bases and the V segment lost 1 base, leaving 10 bases of the junction unmatched. Germline V gives CDR1 MNHEY, CDR2 SMNVEV (reference sequence). DNA of the CDR3: TGTGCCAGCAGTTTATTGGCTAGCGGGACCTCGGGCGAGCAGTACTTC. Its translation is CASSLLASGTSGEQYF.

V is TRBV7-8 and J is TRBJ2-4, with 12 bases aligning to TRBD2. V lost 5 bases, J lost 8 bases, and 10 bases stayed unmatched. This CDR3 comprises 16 residues. Germline loops: CDR1 SGHVS, CDR2 FQNEAQ. CDR3 sequence reads: CASSTSSGRASDIQYF. In DNA form, the CDR3 reads TGTGCCAGCAGCACGTCTAGCGGGAGGGCCTCTGACATTCAGTACTTC.

J is TRBJ1-1 and V is TRBV12-3 or TRBV12-4; D not certain. V was cut by 6 bases and J by 1 base, with 9 bases left in between. The CDR3 length is 13 residues. CDR3 region: CASSPTPNTEAFF. The DNA for the CDR3 is TGTGCCAGCAGCCCTACACCGAACACTGAAGCTTTCTTT.

The genes are TRBV5-4 and TRBJ2-7; the match to TRBD2 covers 14 bases. Trimming cost V 4 bases and J 4 bases; bases outside gene matches: 4. The CDR3 spans 15 residues. Germline V gives CDR1 SGHNT, CDR2 YYREEE (reference sequence). CDR3 DNA sequence: TGTGCCAGCAGCACGGGACTAGCGGGGGTGTACGAGCAGTACTTC. The encoded protein is CASSTGLAGVYEQYF.

This chain connects TRBV28 to TRBJ2-7; possible D gene TRBD2, 7 bases. Germline lookup yields CDR1 MDHEN and CDR2 SYDVKM. Trimming shortened V by 6 bases and J by 4 bases, and 16 bases separated the two germline ends. CDR3 length: 14 residues. CDR3 bases: TGTGCCAGCAGGAACGGGGGGCCATCGTACGAGCAGTACTTC. Translating gives CASRNGGPSYEQYF. Supplemented by reference TRBV28 and TRBJ2-7, the full variable domain reads DVKVTQSSRYLVKRTGEKVFLECVQDMDHENMFWYRQDPGLGLRLIYFSYDVKMKEKGDIPEGYSVSREKKERFSLILESASTNQTSMYLCASRNGGPSYEQYFGPGTRLTVT.

The chain is built from TRBV15 and TRBJ2-5; D not resolved. The ends were cut back, 1 base at V and 1 base at J, with 10 bases in the middle. The CDR3 is made up of 15 amino acids. CDR1 and CDR2 from the germline V gene are LNHNV and YYDKDF (reference sequence). CDR3 in DNA: TGTGCCACCAGCAGAGCGTACGACCCCCAAGAGACCCAGTACTTC. Translating it yields CATSRAYDPQETQYF.

A single count supports this clonotype. The rearrangement links TRBV30 to TRBJ2-1, with TRBD2 identical over 12 bases. The CDR3 consists of 12 residues. The V gene end was trimmed by 7 bases and the J gene end by 8 bases; junction bases not matched to a gene: 3. Germline V gene lookup returns CDR1 GTSNPN and CDR2 SVGIG (reference sequence). The CDR3 nucleotides read TGTGCCTCCACTAGCGGGAGGCATGAGCAGTTCTTC. Protein product: CASTSGRHEQFF.

The genes are TRBV4-1 and TRBJ1-1, with unresolved D. V lost 0 bases to trimming and J lost 3 bases, with 11 bases between them. The CDR3 has 15 amino acids. The germline gives CDR1 MGHRA, CDR2 YSYEKL. CDR3 in DNA: TGCGCCAGCAGCCAAGACGGCATTGGGGACACTGAAGCTTTCTTT. Translation: CASSQDGIGDTEAFF.

The CDR3 region is CASSLGSSGPTYEQFF. The CDR3, as DNA: TGTGCCAGCAGCTTAGGCTCTAGCGGCCCGACCTATGAGCAGTTCTTC. The V call is TRBV7-9, the J call TRBJ2-1; 7 positions match TRBD2. V was pared by 1 base and J by 8 bases, with 11 bases of the junction left unmatched. From germline, CDR1 is SEHNR and CDR2 FQNEAQ (reference sequence). The CDR3 contains 16 residues.

This clonotype was observed once. The chain joins TRBV5-1 to TRBJ1-3; perhaps TRBD1 as D (6 bases). The CDR3 is 18 residues long. Trimming removed 4 bases at V and 2 bases at J, with 22 bases between. Germline CDR1 SGHRS, CDR2 YFSETQ. This chain's CDR3 is CASSLRDTRKYPGNTIYF. The CDR3 bases are TGCGCCAGCAGCCTGCGGGACACCCGAAAATACCCTGGAAACACCATATATTTT.

The CDR3 is CATSRRLNEQFF. Written as DNA, the CDR3 is TGTGCCACCAGCAGACGTCTCAATGAGCAGTTCTTC. V gene TRBV15 combines with J gene TRBJ2-1; no firm D call. The CDR3 spans 12 residues. Germline V lookup: CDR1 LNHNV, CDR2 YYDKDF (reference sequence). Trimming removed 2 bases at V and 6 bases at J, with 5 bases between.

This chain links TRBV13 with TRBJ2-7; 10 nucleotides match TRBD2. Losses at the gene ends were 5 bases for V and 2 bases for J; bases not matched to a gene: 12. The CDR3 covers 17 residues. From germline, CDR1 is PRHDT and CDR2 FYEKMQ (reference sequence). This CDR3 is CASSTTYVAGGTYEQYF. The CDR3 DNA reads as TGTGCCAGCAGCACAACCTACGTAGCGGGAGGTACCTACGAGCAGTACTTC.

The genes are TRBV2 and TRBJ2-5, with D possibly TRBD2 on 6 matching bases. Germline-derived CDR1 and CDR2 are SNHLY and FYNNEI. The CDR3 is 15 residues long. The V gene lost 3 bases and the J gene lost 4 bases, with 15 bases spanning the gap. CDR3 bases: TGTGCCAGCAGTGACCGGGCGGGGCGGGGAGAGACCCAGTACTTC. It yields the protein CASSDRAGRGETQYF.

The chain joins TRBV2 to TRBJ1-5; no clear D. The CDR3 is 14 residues long. V was shortened by 6 bases and J by 0 bases, with 9 bases between the two germline ends. From germline, CDR1 is SNHLY and CDR2 FYNNEI. For the CDR3, the DNA is TGTGCCAGCAGCGAGATGGATAGCAATCAGCCCCAGCATTTT. It codes for CASSEMDSNQPQHF.

This chain links TRBV20-1 with TRBJ2-7; 7 bases match TRBD1. This CDR3 has 15 residues. Germline assignment: CDR1 DFQATT and CDR2 SNEGSKA (reference sequence). Unmatched junction bases numbered 11, after V lost 6 bases and J lost 0 bases. The CDR3 here is CSAMAGTVSSYEQYF. CDR3 coding DNA: TGCAGTGCCATGGCCGGGACAGTCAGCTCCTACGAGCAGTACTTC.

The genes are TRBV6-1 and TRBJ2-1, with 14 bases lining up with TRBD2. The CDR3 covers 19 residues. Germline V gene data show CDR1 as MNHNS and CDR2 as SASEGT. V shed 7 bases, J shed 7 bases, and the junction held 18 bases outside the gene matches. CDR3 bases: TGTGCCAGCACCCTCTCTCCCGGGACTAGCGGGAGATTCGGGAATGAGCAGTTCTTC. Translated, it gives CASTLSPGTSGRFGNEQFF.

V is TRBV5-1 and J is TRBJ2-1; 7 bases line up with TRBD1. J was trimmed by 4 bases and V by 2 bases; bases with no gene match: 3. This CDR3 comprises 14 residues. The V gene's germline CDR1 is SGHRS and CDR2 YFSETQ. The CDR3 nucleotides read TGCGCCAGCAGCTTACAGGGGATATACAATGAGCAGTTCTTC. As protein: CASSLQGIYNEQFF.

The J gene is TRBJ2-5, the V gene TRBV5-1; the match to TRBD1 covers 9 bases. The CDR3 sequence is 14 residues long. Looked up from germline, CDR1 is SGHRS and CDR2 is YFSETQ. V trimming: 4 bases; J trimming: 5 bases; junction bases outside the gene matches: 6. The CDR3: CASSPQGAGETQYF. The CDR3 DNA reads TGCGCCAGCAGCCCACAGGGGGCCGGGGAGACCCAGTACTTC.